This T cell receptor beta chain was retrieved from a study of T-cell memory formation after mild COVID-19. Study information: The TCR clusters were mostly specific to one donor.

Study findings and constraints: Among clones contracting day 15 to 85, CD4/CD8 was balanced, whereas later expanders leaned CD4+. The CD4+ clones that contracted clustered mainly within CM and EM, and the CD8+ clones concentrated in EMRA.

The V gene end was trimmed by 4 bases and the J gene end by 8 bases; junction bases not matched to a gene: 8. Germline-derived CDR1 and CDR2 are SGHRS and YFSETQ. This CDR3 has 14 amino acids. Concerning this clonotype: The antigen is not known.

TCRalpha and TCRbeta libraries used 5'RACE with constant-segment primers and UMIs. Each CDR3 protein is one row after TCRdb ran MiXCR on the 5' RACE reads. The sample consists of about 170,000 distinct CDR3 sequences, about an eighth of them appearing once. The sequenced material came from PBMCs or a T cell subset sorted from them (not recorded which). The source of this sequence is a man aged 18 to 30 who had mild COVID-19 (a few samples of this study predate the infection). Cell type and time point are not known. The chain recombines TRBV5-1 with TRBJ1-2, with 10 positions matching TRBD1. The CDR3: CASSIRDRGRGYTF. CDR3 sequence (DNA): TGCGCCAGCAGCATCCGGGACAGGGGACGGGGCTACACCTTC.